One TCR beta chain is described in this entry. The data originate from a study of blood T cell repertoires in COVID-19. At the level of the study: Specimens from acute and convalescent COVID-19 originated in the United States, Italy and Spain. PBMCs, B-cell-depleted T cells, or T cells provided the cDNA or gDNA that made up the material.

Authors' processing steps: By means of reference gene primer amplification, nucleated cell counts were estimated. TCRdb's copy holds only in-frame clones and misses some; the assay was immunoSEQ multiplex PCR. Clonal size and the V and J genes are those of that table, whereas D and trimming came from the DNA. This table holds about 70,000 clones, more than 75% found once. After removal of 3 bases from V and 6 bases from J, the junction contained 1 base not matched to a gene. This CDR3 comprises 13 residues. CDR1 and CDR2 (germline): KGHSH, LQKENI. V usage is TRBV18 and J usage is TRBJ2-3; TRBD1 matches 9 bases. The clonotype originates from a woman aged 55-70 years with acute or convalescent COVID-19. The sequenced sample consisted of peripheral blood. Written as DNA, the CDR3 is TGTGCCAGCTCACCTACAGGGGGCGATACGCAGTATTTT. Amino acid sequence: CASSPTGGDTQYF.